This T cell receptor beta chain comes out of a study of shared clonotypes between healthy human individuals. Study-wide context: Each donor had three CD4 naive, three CD4 memory, two CD8 naive and one CD8 memory plate.

On this clone: Its antigen is undetermined.

Naive CD8 cells, CD45RO-negative and positively selected for CCR7, excluded terminally differentiated effector memory CD45RA+ cells. Study-wide results and limits: About 5% was the fraction of naive CD4 clonotypes found shared across a handful of donors. The study generally estimated greater richness for naive than memory subsets.

In the authors' methods: ImmunoSEQ gave junction-only sequences without quality scores, so filtering differed. Clones were sequenced by immunoSEQ multiplex PCR, and TCRdb holds only the in-frame ones, with some missing. V, J and clone size are taken as reported in that table, and D and trimming were inferred from the DNA itself. The data hold about 1.9 million clones, with over 85% observed a single time. The germline V gene encodes CDR1 SEHNR and CDR2 FQNEAQ (reference sequence). The germline V and J ends were trimmed by 3 bases and 3 bases, with 9 bases remaining between them. CDR3 size: 14 residues.

This chain uses TRBV7-9 with TRBJ1-5; D is undetermined. This receptor was taken from a man younger than 35 in good health. Some clones in this sample may be carry-over from other donors' samples. The material sequenced was naive CD8+ T cells from PBMCs. The CDR3: CASSFGGVNQPQHF. The DNA for the CDR3 is TGTGCCAGCAGCTTCGGCGGGGTCAATCAGCCCCAGCATTTT.